The 2 T cell receptor beta chains listed next were all sequenced from one sample in a study of shared clonotypes between healthy human individuals. Cells designated naive CD8 were CD45RO-negative and were positively selected for CCR7, with terminally differentiated effector memory CD45RA+ cells excluded. Sequenced by immunoSEQ multiplex PCR; TCRdb stores in-frame clones only, minus some. This sample has roughly 770,000 clones, with 90% to 98% found just once. Sequencing was done on a sample of naive CD8+ T cells sorted from blood. The receptors derive from a young man in good health.

The chain recombines TRBV4-1 with TRBJ2-5, with 7 bases aligning to TRBD2. The length of the CDR3 is 18 residues. After removal of 0 bases from V and 1 base from J, the junction contained 11 bases not matched to a gene. CDR1 and CDR2 from the germline V gene are MGHRA and YSYEKL. CDR3 sequence (DNA): TGCGCCAGCAGCCAAGATGCCCCTGGCGGGAGTGCCCAAGAGACCCAGTACTTC. This encodes CASSQDAPGGSAQETQYF.

The CDR3 reads CASSYTTGEYQETQYF. The CDR3 DNA sequence: TGTGCCAGCAGTTATACTACGGGAGAGTACCAAGAGACCCAGTACTTC. The V gene is TRBV6-6, the J gene TRBJ2-5; TRBD2 is a possible D gene (6 bases). CDR1 is MNHNY, CDR2 SVGAGI, per germline (reference sequence). Between the trimmed V and J ends, which lost 3 bases and 0 bases, there was a span of 14 bases. The CDR3 is 16 amino acids.